The clone carrying this T cell receptor beta chain was observed many times. The target antigen is unknown. TCRdb re-derived calls from the 5' RACE reads in MiXCR, one entry per CDR3 protein. The sample holds 95,000 to 110,000 distinct CDR3 sequences, about 10% seen once. Germline V CDR1 and CDR2: LGHNA, YNFKEQ. Trimming cost V 0 bases and J 4 bases, with 9 bases left between them. CDR3 length: 14 amino acids. This sample's time point: longitudinal time-point 3. The sample originates from a study of neurological immune-mediated disorders. Study findings and constraints: Expanded clones shared no identical CDR3 amino acid sequences across subjects, which suggested private TCR-beta repertoires in all groups. HTLV-1-associated myelopathy had the most TCR clonal expansion, and multiple sclerosis had the least, less than healthy controls.

This clonotype originated in a female donor with HTLV-1-associated myelopathy (HAM/TSP). Sequenced: PBMCs. This sequence joins TRBV4-2 and TRBJ1-2; unclear D gene. The CDR3 spells CASSQDRDSYGYTF. For the CDR3, the DNA is TGTGCCAGCAGCCAAGACCGCGACTCCTATGGCTACACCTTC.